This entry concerns a single T cell receptor (beta chain). The data derive from a study of control samples from healthy donors and cancer patients. Data came from immunoSEQ multiplex PCR; TCRdb stores just in-frame clones and leaves some out. The table lists fewer than 200,000 clones, 90% of them singletons. Trimming took off 4 bases at V and 2 bases at J, with 11 bases between the two ends. Germline-derived CDR1 and CDR2 are SGHRS and YFSETQ. The CDR3 is 14 amino acids. Sequences were obtained from blood. This sequence joins TRBV5-1 and TRBJ2-3; TRBD1 might be the D (7 bases). This receptor was identified in a woman in her forties or fifties in good health. The CDR3 DNA sequence: TGCGCCAGCAGCGCGGGACAGTCCACAGATACGCAGTATTTT. It yields the protein CASSAGQSTDTQYF.